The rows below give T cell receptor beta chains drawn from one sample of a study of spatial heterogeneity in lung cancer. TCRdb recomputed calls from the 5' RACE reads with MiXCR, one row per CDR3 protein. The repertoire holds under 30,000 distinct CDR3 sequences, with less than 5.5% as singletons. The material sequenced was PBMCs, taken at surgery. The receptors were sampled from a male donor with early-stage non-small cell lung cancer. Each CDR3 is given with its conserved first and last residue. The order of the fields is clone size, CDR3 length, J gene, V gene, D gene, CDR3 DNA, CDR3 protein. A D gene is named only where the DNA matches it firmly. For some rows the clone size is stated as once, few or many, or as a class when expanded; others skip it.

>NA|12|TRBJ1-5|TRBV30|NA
TGTGCCTGGAACGCGGGGGGACAGCCCCAGCATTTT
CAWNAGGQPQHF
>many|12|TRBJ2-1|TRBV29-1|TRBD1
TGCAGCGCAGGACAGGGGCGTAGTGAGCAGTTCTTC
CSAGQGRSEQFF
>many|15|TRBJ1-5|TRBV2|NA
TGTGCCAGCAGCCCAGACAGTTATAGCAATCAGCCCCAGCATTTT
CASSPDSYSNQPQHF
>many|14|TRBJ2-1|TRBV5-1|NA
TGCGCCAGCAGCGCCGGACAGACTTACAATGAGCAGTTCTTC
CASSAGQTYNEQFF
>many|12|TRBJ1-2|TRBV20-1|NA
TGCAGTGCTAGGATCGACAACTATGGCTACACCTTC
CSARIDNYGYTF
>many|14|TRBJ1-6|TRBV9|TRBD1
TGTGCCAGCAGCGGACAGGGGGCTAATTCACCCCTCCACTTT
CASSGQGANSPLHF
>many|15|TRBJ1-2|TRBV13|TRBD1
TGTGCCAGCAGCCCCGGGCGACAGGGGGCGGATGGCTACACCTTC
CASSPGRQGADGYTF
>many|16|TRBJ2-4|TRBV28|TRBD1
TGTGCCAGCAGGCCCGCAGGGGGCTGGGGCAAAAACATTCAGTACTTC
CASRPAGGWGKNIQYF
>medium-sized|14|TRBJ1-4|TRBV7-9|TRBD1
TGTGCCAGCAGCCCCGGGACAGGGGTCGAAAAACTGTTTTTT
CASSPGTGVEKLFF
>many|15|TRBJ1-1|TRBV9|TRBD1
TGTGCCAGCAGCGTAGTGGGGGCAGGACAGGGATTGCCTTTCTTT
CASSVVGAGQGLPFF
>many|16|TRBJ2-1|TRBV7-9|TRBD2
TGTGCCAGCAGCTCCCGAACTAGCGGGGGGGCATATGAGCAGTTCTTC
CASSSRTSGGAYEQFF
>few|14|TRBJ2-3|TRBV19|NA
TGTGCCACTAAGGCTGGGGGGCCTTTTGGTTCGCAGTATTTT
CATKAGGPFGSQYF
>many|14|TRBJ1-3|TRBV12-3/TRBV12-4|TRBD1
TGTGCCAGCAGTGGGACAGCCTCTGGAAACACCATATATTTT
CASSGTASGNTIYF
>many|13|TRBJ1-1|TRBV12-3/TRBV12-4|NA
TGTGCCAGCAGTGCCCAAATGAACACTGAAGCTTTCTTT
CASSAQMNTEAFF
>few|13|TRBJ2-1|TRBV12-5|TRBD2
TGTGCTAGTGGACTAGCGGGAGGTCGTGAGCAGTTCTTC
CASGLAGGREQFF
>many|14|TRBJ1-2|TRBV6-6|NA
TGTGCCAGCAGTTACATTGCAGGGAACTATGGCTACACCTTC
CASSYIAGNYGYTF
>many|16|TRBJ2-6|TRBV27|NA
TGTGCCAGCAGACCGGGAGAGAGGTCTGGGGCCAACGTCCTGACTTTC
CASRPGERSGANVLTF
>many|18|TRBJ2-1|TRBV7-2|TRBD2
TGTGCCAGCAGCCCATACCGGGCTAGCGGGGGGGCCTACAATGAGCAGTTCTTC
CASSPYRASGGAYNEQFF
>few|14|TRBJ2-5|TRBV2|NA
TGTGCCAGCCAAGCGGACTCCACCCTAGAGACCCAGTACTTC
CASQADSTLETQYF
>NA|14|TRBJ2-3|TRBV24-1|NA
TGTGCCACCCGGGGCCCGGGGGAAGCAGATACGCAGTATTTT
CATRGPGEADTQYF
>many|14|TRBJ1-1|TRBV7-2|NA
TGTGCCAGCAGCCCAGGGCGGGGGGACTTGAAAGCTTTCTTT
CASSPGRGDLKAFF
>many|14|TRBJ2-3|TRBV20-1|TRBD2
TGCAGCAAGGGGCTAGCGGGACGCACAGATACGCAGTATTTT
CSKGLAGRTDTQYF
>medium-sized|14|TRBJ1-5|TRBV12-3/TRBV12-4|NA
TGTGCCAGCAGTTTATCACAATTCAATCAGCCCCAGCATTTT
CASSLSQFNQPQHF
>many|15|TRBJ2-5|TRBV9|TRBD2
TGTGCCAGCAGCCCCCGCGGGGAGGGAGGAGAGACCCAGTACTTC
CASSPRGEGGETQYF
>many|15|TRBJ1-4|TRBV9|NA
TGTGCCAGCAGCGTTGACCAGGGTAGTGGTGAAAAACTGTTTTTT
CASSVDQGSGEKLFF
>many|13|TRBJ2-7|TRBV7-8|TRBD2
TGTGCCAGCGGACTAGCGGGACCCTACGAGCAGTACTTC
CASGLAGPYEQYF
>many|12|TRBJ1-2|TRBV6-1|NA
TGTGCCAGCAGTGGCACGGCGCAAGGCTACACCTTC
CASSGTAQGYTF
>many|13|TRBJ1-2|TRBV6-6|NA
TGTGCCTCCCGCCCGGGCTCCGAGAGAGGCTACACCTTC
CASRPGSERGYTF
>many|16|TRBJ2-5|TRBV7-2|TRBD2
TGTGCCAGCACCGAGGGGACTAGCGGGACCCAAGAGACCCAGTACTTC
CASTEGTSGTQETQYF
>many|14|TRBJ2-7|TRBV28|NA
TGTGCCAGCAGTTTAAAGACGTGGACTTACGAGCAGTACTTC
CASSLKTWTYEQYF
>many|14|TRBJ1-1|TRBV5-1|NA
TGCGCCAGCAGCTCGCAGGGTGGGAACACTGAAGCTTTCTTT
CASSSQGGNTEAFF
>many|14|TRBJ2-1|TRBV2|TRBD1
TGTGCCAGCAACGGACAGGGGCACAAGAATGAGCAGTTCTTC
CASNGQGHKNEQFF
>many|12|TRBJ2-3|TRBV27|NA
TGTGCCAGCAGGGGAGACACAGATACGCAGTATTTT
CASRGDTDTQYF